Sequencing of this TCR beta chain was carried out in a study of cytomegalovirus exposure and HLA in healthy donors. Using immunoSEQ multiplex PCR, the repertoire was profiled, and TCRdb retains in-frame clones only, with some absent. This table has fewer than 200,000 clones, 85% appearing once. Concerning this clone: Its cognate antigen is unknown.

Trimming removed 5 bases from V and 2 bases from J, with 8 bases in between. This CDR3 is built from 13 residues. Germline values: CDR1 MNHEY, CDR2 SMNVEV (reference sequence). Points from the study as a whole: A few chains linked to CMV were shown in vitro to be specific for CMV antigens.

The chain is built from TRBV27 and TRBJ2-3; the D gene is possibly TRBD2 (5 bases). Sequenced sample: PBMCs. The clonotype originates from a man between 18 and 35 years old in good health and CMV-seropositive. The CDR3 nucleotides read TGTGCCAGCAGTGGAGCGGACACAGATACGCAGTATTTT. Its protein product is CASSGADTDTQYF.